This TCR beta chain was observed in a study of blood T cell repertoires in COVID-19 (TCRdb year 2020). Study-level background: The collaborator samples originated in the United States, Italy and Spain and spanned the acute and convalescent phases of COVID-19. Samples were obtained from the ongoing ImmuneRACE study (first 160 participants) and from 1,254 subjects provided by 6 global collaborators. Where HLA class I and class II types were available, the types were taken from metadata supplied by the sample provider, not from assay-based typing. A de-identified subject ID, COVID-19 status, age in years and sex were almost always included in the sample metadata. Deeply sampled blood TCRbeta repertoires from subjects exposed to, actively infected with, or recovered from COVID-19 were included in the dataset. The repertoires were made available in a free public database intended to serve as a resource for research on the immune response to SARS-CoV-2. The material from the prospective study consisted of cDNA or gDNA derived from T cells, B-cell-depleted T cells, or PBMCs.

TCRbeta CDR3 regions were amplified from genomic DNA by means of the immunoSEQ Assay, a bias-controlled multiplex PCR. The original methods were these. The number of nucleated cells in each sample was estimated from the amplification of reference gene primers within the assay. To quantify the absolute abundance of each unique TCRbeta CDR3 rearrangement, sequence reads were collapsed and filtered. For each sample, productive Simpson clonality was calculated as the square root of Simpson's diversity index over productive rearrangements. Drawn from immuneACCESS, this table holds only the in-frame rearrangements with V and J called that TCRdb kept. Clones are partly lost; checked studies trace under half to an unresolved V gene and leave the rest unexplained. From that table come the V and J calls and clone size; the DNA was used to work out D and trimming. Present in this sample are 100,000 to 130,000 clones, 55% to 75% of which were seen just once. 1.8% of the sample is held by the ten biggest clonotypes.

About this clone itself: What antigen it recognizes has not been identified. The sample holds no much larger clone one base away, and base qualities are not on file.

General study outcomes and caveats: How much clinical and demographic metadata was included differed by source and by participant, and the metadata was provided uncurated.

Each collaborating institution followed its own protocols to collect whole blood in K2EDTA tubes. Collaborator samples were shipped for TCRbeta analysis as frozen whole blood, isolated PBMCs, or DNA extracted from either sample type. The CDR3 starts with the cysteine, ends with the phenylalanine, and has 14 residues. The retained sequence is limited to the CDR3, 42 bases, with the frame set at the first base. Based on the germline V gene, the CDR1 and CDR2 sequences are KGHSH and LQKENI. V and J are truncated by 2 bases and 6 bases respectively, leaving an intervening sequence of 13 bases. The clonotype originates from a woman aged 40 to 50 with acute or convalescent COVID-19. Sequencing was done on a sample of peripheral blood. The sequence is built from TRBV18 and TRBJ1-1; a weak D assignment points to TRBD1 (5 bases agree). The CDR3 has the sequence CASSPGATDAEAFF. At the DNA level, the sequence is TGTGCCAGCTCACCAGGGGCAACAGACGCTGAAGCTTTCTTT.